The 30 T cell receptor beta chains given below trace back to one sample, sequenced in a study of T-cell memory formation after mild COVID-19. Via MiXCR, TCRdb re-called the 5' RACE reads, giving one row per CDR3 protein. The repertoire includes around 29,000 distinct CDR3 sequences, roughly 12% of them detected once, and roughly 15% sits in the top ten. The sample consisted of PBMCs or a T cell subset sorted from them (not recorded which). Receptor source: an adult woman who had mild COVID-19 (a few samples of this study predate the infection). Cell type and time point are not known.

This clonotype showed up many times. The rearrangement uses TRBV28 and TRBJ2-2; no reliable D call. This CDR3 comprises 16 residues. Trimming shortened V by 9 bases and J by 2 bases, and 19 bases separated the two germline ends. CDR1 is MDHEN, CDR2 SYDVKM, per germline. The CDR3: CASFYSGLLNTGELFF. CDR3 in DNA: TGTGCCAGTTTTTACTCCGGGCTACTCAACACCGGGGAGCTGTTTTTT.

This clonotype was recorded many times. This chain uses TRBV4-1 with TRBJ2-5, with TRBD2 matching over 15 bases. V lost 4 bases, J lost 2 bases, and 2 bases stayed unmatched. The CDR3 covers 16 residues. Germline V lookup: CDR1 MGHRA, CDR2 YSYEKL. The CDR3 protein is CASSRGLAGGQETQYF. The CDR3 bases are TGCGCCAGCAGCCGGGGACTAGCGGGGGGTCAAGAGACCCAGTACTTC.

This clonotype occurred many times. The chain combines TRBV5-4 with TRBJ2-7; 9 nucleotides match TRBD1. The CDR3 contains 13 residues. The germline CDR1 and CDR2 sequences are SGHNT and YYREEE (reference sequence). V was clipped by 5 bases and J by 6 bases; unmatched bases: 6. CDR3 sequence (DNA): TGTGCCAGCAGGGGGACAGGGATGGGCGAGCAGTACTTC. Protein product: CASRGTGMGEQYF.

This clonotype was picked up many times. The V and J genes are TRBV6-2 or TRBV6-3 and TRBJ1-6, with D tentatively TRBD1 (5 bases). CDR3 length: 19 amino acids. V was shortened by 5 bases and J by 3 bases, with 23 bases between the two germline ends. Germline V gene data show CDR1 as MNHEY and CDR2 as SVGEGT. In DNA, the CDR3 is TGTGCCAGCAGTGAGAGGGGACTTTGGAGGGCATTCTATAATTCACCCCTCCACTTT. Translated, it gives CASSERGLWRAFYNSPLHF.

This clonotype showed up many times. The genes are TRBV18 and TRBJ2-7, with D unclear. This CDR3 spans 13 amino acids. CDR1 and CDR2 from the germline V gene are KGHSH and LQKENI. V was trimmed by 5 bases and J by 5 bases, leaving 13 bases between them. The CDR3 sequence: CASSIARGNEQYF. The CDR3 DNA sequence: TGTGCCAGCTCAATCGCTCGCGGAAACGAGCAGTACTTC.

The chain joins TRBV29-1 to TRBJ2-5; D could derive from TRBD1 or TRBD2 (5 bases each). V was trimmed by 3 bases and J by 4 bases, leaving 9 bases between them. This CDR3 has 12 amino acids. CDR1 is SQVTM and CDR2 is ANQGSEA in the germline V gene. Written as DNA, the CDR3 is TGCAGCGTTGACTTTGGGGGAGAGACCCAGTACTTC. Amino acids: CSVDFGGETQYF.

This clonotype was seen repeatedly, ten times or more. The rearrangement links TRBV2 to TRBJ1-1; the D gene is possibly TRBD1 (5 bases). The germline V gene has CDR1 SNHLY and CDR2 FYNNEI. The CDR3 loop spans 16 amino acids. The V end lost 6 bases, the J end lost 1 base, and 18 bases lay between the germline ends. CDR3 nucleotides: TGTGCCAGCAGGTATCCGAAGACAGACCAGAACACTGAAGCTTTCTTT. Encoded protein: CASRYPKTDQNTEAFF.

This clonotype was recorded at least ten times. The rearrangement uses TRBV6-2 or TRBV6-3 and TRBJ1-1; D is undetermined. The CDR3 covers 14 residues. Looked up from germline, CDR1 is MNHEY and CDR2 is SVGEGT. The ends were cut back, 3 bases at V and 5 bases at J, with 13 bases in the middle. CDR3 DNA: TGTGCCAGCAGTTATTTTGGGAAGAAGACTGAAGCTTTCTTT. Its protein product is CASSYFGKKTEAFF.

This chain links TRBV7-6 with TRBJ2-6; 7 bases map to TRBD1. CDR3 size: 17 residues. Germline trimming cut 5 bases from V and 0 bases from J; bases unmatched to any gene: 7. Looked up from germline, CDR1 is SGHVS and CDR2 is FNYEAQ. The CDR3 DNA sequence: TGTGCCAGCAGCGCAACGGGACAGCCCTCTGGGGCCAACGTCCTGACTTTC. Its translation: CASSATGQPSGANVLTF.

Relative to its sample, this clonotype is medium-sized. The chain links TRBV7-9 to TRBJ2-4; D is ambiguous. Trimming removed 6 bases from V and 0 bases from J, with 9 bases in between. The CDR3 is made up of 14 amino acids. Looked up from germline, CDR1 is SEHNR and CDR2 is FQNEAQ (reference sequence). The CDR3: CASSDELAKNIQYF. As DNA, the CDR3 is TGTGCCAGCAGTGACGAGCTAGCCAAAAACATTCAGTACTTC.

This clonotype occurred many times. This chain joins TRBV19 and TRBJ1-1, with D perhaps TRBD1 (5 bases). V was shortened by 5 bases and J by 0 bases, with 16 bases between the two germline ends. Germline values: CDR1 LNHDA, CDR2 SQIVND (reference sequence). This CDR3 is 16 amino acids long. Here the CDR3 DNA reads TGTGCCAGTAGTTCGCGGCGGGGACCTATGAACACTGAAGCTTTCTTT. It specifies CASSSRRGPMNTEAFF.

At least ten counts were recorded for this clonotype. V is TRBV5-1 and J is TRBJ1-1; D ambiguous. CDR1 and CDR2 (germline): SGHRS, YFSETQ. V lost 1 base to trimming and J lost 4 bases, with 8 bases between them. This CDR3 is 13 amino acids long. CDR3 bases: TGCGCCAGCAGCTTGTTCCTCACCACTGAAGCTTTCTTT. Translation: CASSLFLTTEAFF.

This clonotype was seen ten or more times. This chain links TRBV20-1 with TRBJ2-1, with D uncertain. The length of the CDR3 is 15 residues. Deletions cut 5 bases from V and 6 bases from J, with 20 bases between. Germline V gene sequence: CDR1 DFQATT, CDR2 SNEGSKA (reference sequence). CDR3 protein: CSAQPPTQNINEQFF. CDR3 DNA: TGCAGTGCTCAACCCCCCACACAAAATATCAATGAGCAGTTCTTC.

The rearrangement links TRBV7-9 to TRBJ2-3; D is possibly TRBD2 (6 bases). V lost 1 base and J 7 bases, leaving 12 bases between the germline ends. This CDR3 is built from 14 residues. Looked up from germline, CDR1 is SEHNR and CDR2 is FQNEAQ (reference sequence). The CDR3 is CASSLDIGGNTQYF. In DNA, the CDR3 is TGTGCCAGCAGCTTAGACATCGGGGGTAATACGCAGTATTTT.

This clonotype was seen ten or more times. V gene TRBV9 combines with J gene TRBJ2-2; D is ambiguous. V shed 4 bases and J shed 7 bases, with 8 bases lying between them. There are 12 residues in the CDR3. Per germline, CDR1 SGDLS and CDR2 YYNGEE. CDR3 sequence: CASSPRVGELFF. The CDR3 region has the DNA TGTGCCAGCAGCCCGCGAGTCGGGGAGCTGTTTTTT. Full variable domain (missing parts from reference TRBV9 and TRBJ2-2): DSGVTQTPKHLITATGQRVTLRCSPRSGDLSVYWYQQSLDQGLQFLIQYYNGEERAKGNILERFSAQQFPDLHSELNLSSLELGDSALYFCASSPRVGELFFGEGSRLTVL.

This clonotype was counted many times. The chain couples TRBV2 to TRBJ1-1; possible D gene TRBD1, 6 bases. Trimming cost V 6 bases and J 1 base, with 15 bases left between them. The CDR3 is made up of 15 amino acids. Germline loops: CDR1 SNHLY, CDR2 FYNNEI. The CDR3 loop reads CASRDSTGGNTEAFF. The CDR3 DNA reads as TGTGCCAGCAGGGACTCGACAGGAGGGAACACTGAAGCTTTCTTT.

This clonotype was counted at least ten times. This sequence joins TRBV5-4 and TRBJ2-7; TRBD1 matches at 9 bases. There are 14 residues in the CDR3. V trimming: 4 bases; J trimming: 5 bases; junction bases outside the gene matches: 7. Germline values: CDR1 SGHNT, CDR2 YYREEE (reference sequence). CDR3: CASSPQGASNEQYF. CDR3 nucleotide sequence: TGTGCCAGCAGCCCACAGGGGGCGTCGAACGAGCAGTACTTC.

This clonotype was detected ten times or more. V usage is TRBV6-2 or TRBV6-3 and J usage is TRBJ1-1; TRBD1 might be the D (5 bases). Germline assignment: CDR1 MNHEY and CDR2 SVGEGT. The CDR3 is made up of 15 amino acids. The germline V and J ends were trimmed by 7 bases and 1 base, with 16 bases remaining between them. The CDR3 coding sequence is TGTGCCAGCAAGTCCCTCACGGGGCGGAACACTGAAGCTTTCTTT. This gives the protein CASKSLTGRNTEAFF.

This clonotype was picked up many times. V usage is TRBV7-9 and J usage is TRBJ1-1, with TRBD1 matching over 7 bases. V was clipped by 4 bases and J by 1 base; unmatched bases: 15. The CDR3 is made up of 18 amino acids. Germline V gene lookup returns CDR1 SEHNR and CDR2 FQNEAQ (reference sequence). In nucleotides, the CDR3 is TGTGCCAGCAGCTCCTCTCAGAACAGGGGAGGTCCGAACACTGAAGCTTTCTTT. Translating gives CASSSSQNRGGPNTEAFF. Filled out from reference TRBV7-9 and TRBJ1-1, the complete variable domain reads DTGVSQNPRHKITKRGQNVTFRCDPISEHNRLYWYRQTLGQGPEFLTYFQNEAQLEKSRLLSDRFSAERPKGSFSTLEIQRTEQGDSAMYLCASSSSQNRGGPNTEAFFGQGTRLTVV.

This clonotype was seen repeatedly, ten times or more. The chain combines TRBV5-1 with TRBJ2-2, with D perhaps TRBD1 (6 bases). The CDR3 has 16 amino acids. Looked up from germline, CDR1 is SGHRS and CDR2 is YFSETQ. V was trimmed by 0 bases and J by 4 bases, leaving 13 bases between them. The CDR3 spells CASSLGNRESTGELFF. CDR3 in DNA: TGCGCCAGCAGCTTGGGAAACAGGGAGAGCACCGGGGAGCTGTTTTTT.

The table lists this clonotype with many counts. This chain links TRBV3-1 with TRBJ1-5, with D perhaps matching TRBD1 (5 bases). This CDR3 has 13 amino acids. CDR1 LGHDT and CDR2 YNNKEL come from the germline V gene (reference sequence). V lost 4 bases to trimming and J lost 5 bases, with 9 bases between them. CDR3 loop: CASSRGAHQPQHF. The CDR3 coding sequence is TGTGCCAGCAGCCGAGGGGCCCATCAGCCCCAGCATTTT.

This clonotype was counted ten times or more. The chain couples TRBV7-9 to TRBJ1-1, with 11 bases that match TRBD1. Unmatched junction bases numbered 8, after V lost 5 bases and J lost 3 bases. The CDR3 has 16 residues. CDR1 is SEHNR, CDR2 FQNEAQ, per germline (reference sequence). The CDR3 spells CASSREDRGPDTEAFF. The CDR3 region has the DNA TGTGCCAGCAGCCGAGAGGACAGGGGGCCGGACACTGAAGCTTTCTTT.

This clonotype has at least ten counts. The V and J genes are TRBV9 and TRBJ1-1; D unclear. Germline CDR1 and CDR2: SGDLS and YYNGEE. V was shortened by 3 bases and J by 1 base, with 13 bases between the two germline ends. The CDR3 totals 15 residues. The CDR3 coding sequence is TGTGCCAGCAGCGCCAGAGGGAATCAGAACACTGAAGCTTTCTTT. This translates into CASSARGNQNTEAFF.

This clonotype is labeled as medium-sized. The chain has TRBV10-2 and TRBJ2-3; a possible D gene is TRBD2 (5 bases). The V and J ends lost 6 bases and 3 bases respectively, with 13 bases between them. The CDR3 has 14 amino acids. Germline CDR1 is WSHSY and CDR2 is SAAADI. For the CDR3, the DNA is TGCGCCAGCAGCTACGGGGTGGTGACAGATACGCAGTATTTT. It translates to CASSYGVVTDTQYF.

This clonotype has a handful of counts. The chain combines TRBV20-1 with TRBJ2-1; unclear D gene. The CDR3 loop spans 12 amino acids. The V end lost 5 bases, the J end lost 2 bases, and 7 bases lay between the germline ends. Germline-derived CDR1 and CDR2 are DFQATT and SNEGSKA (reference sequence). The CDR3 DNA follows: TGCAGTGCTCCCGCAGCCTACAATGAGCAGTTCTTC. This codes for CSAPAAYNEQFF.

This clonotype was counted many times. The chain links TRBV6-2 or TRBV6-3 to TRBJ2-3, with 10 positions matching TRBD1. This CDR3 is built from 15 residues. V lost 6 bases and J lost 6; bases outside the gene matches: 9. Germline CDR1 reads MNHEY; CDR2 reads SVGEGT. CDR3 protein: CASSEGGQGKDTQYF. CDR3 coding DNA: TGTGCCAGCAGCGAAGGGGGACAGGGGAAGGATACGCAGTATTTT.

V is TRBV10-3 and J is TRBJ1-1; TRBD1 matches 10 bases. Per the germline V gene, CDR1 is ENHRY and CDR2 is SYGVKD. The CDR3 is 14 residues long. V gave up 4 bases and J gave up 4 bases; unmatched junction bases: 3. In DNA form, the CDR3 reads TGTGCCATCAGTGGGGGGACAGGGGCCACTGAAGCTTTCTTT. Protein: CAISGGTGATEAFF.

This clonotype showed up many times. V is TRBV20-1 and J is TRBJ2-5; D remains unclear. Trimming pared 1 base from V and 1 base from J, leaving 10 bases between. This CDR3 has 14 residues. From germline, CDR1 is DFQATT and CDR2 SNEGSKA (reference sequence). CDR3 sequence reads: CSARGISTQETQYF. Here the CDR3 DNA reads TGCAGTGCTAGAGGCATCAGCACCCAAGAGACCCAGTACTTC.

This clonotype appeared many times. The chain links TRBV2 to TRBJ1-1, with 9 bases identical to TRBD1. The V gene end was trimmed by 5 bases and the J gene end by 4 bases; junction bases not matched to a gene: 8. CDR3 length: 15 residues. Germline V gives CDR1 SNHLY, CDR2 FYNNEI. CDR3: CASSITTGGGTEAFF. Written as DNA, the CDR3 is TGTGCCAGCAGTATTACTACAGGGGGCGGCACTGAAGCTTTCTTT.

Ten or more counts support this clonotype. The chain uses TRBV24-1 and TRBJ2-7, with D possibly TRBD1 on 6 matching bases. Germline values: CDR1 KGHDR, CDR2 SFDVKD. The CDR3 contains 11 residues. Trimming cost V 9 bases and J 5 bases, with 10 bases left between them. CDR3 in amino acids: CATQQGHEQYF. The CDR3 DNA reads as TGTGCCACCCAACAGGGCCACGAGCAGTACTTC.